The rows below give T cell receptor beta chains drawn from one sample of a study of OX40 agonist ivuxolimab in advanced cancers. Some clones are missing from TCRdb's copy, which holds only in-frame ones; the method was immunoSEQ multiplex PCR. Of 70,000 to 80,000 clones listed, about 88% are singletons. Sample: CD4+ or CD8+ T cells sorted from blood, taken in a trial of the OX40 agonist ivuxolimab. These receptors were obtained from an adult with an advanced solid tumor such as melanoma, head and neck, liver or kidney cancer. CDR3s include the opening cysteine and the closing phenylalanine or tryptophan. A D gene is named only where the DNA matches it firmly. Only part of the rows carry a size: once, few, many, or a class if the clone is expanded.

clone size | J gene | D gene | V gene | CDR3 DNA | CDR3 protein
- | TRBJ2-1 | TRBD2 | TRBV28 | TGTGCCAGCAGTCCCCCCCGTCTAGCGGCCTACAATGAGCAGTTCTTC | CASSPPRLAAYNEQFF
- | TRBJ1-1 | - | TRBV6-6 | TGTGCCAGCAGTACACCCGGGGCTCATGAAGCTTTCTTT | CASSTPGAHEAFF
- | TRBJ1-4 | TRBD1 | TRBV11-2 | TGTGCCAGCAGCTCAAGACAGGGGGGGAATAGTGAAAAACTGTTTTTT | CASSSRQGGNSEKLFF
- | TRBJ1-1 | - | TRBV27 | TGTGCCAGCAGTTTAAACAGGGACACTGAAGCTTTCTTT | CASSLNRDTEAFF
- | TRBJ2-1 | - | TRBV25-1 | TGTGCCAGCAGGGACAAATCCTACAATGAGCAGTTCTTC | CASRDKSYNEQFF
- | TRBJ2-7 | - | TRBV5-5 | TGTGCCAGCAGCTTGGTAGGCAGGGCCTACGAGCAGTACTTC | CASSLVGRAYEQYF
- | TRBJ1-5 | - | TRBV15 | TGTGCCACCCTAGCCTCACCTCATCAGCCCCAGCATTTT | CATLASPHQPQHF
- | TRBJ1-5 | TRBD1 | TRBV28 | TGTGCCAGCAGCCCGGGACAGAAGAATCAGCCCCAGCATTTT | CASSPGQKNQPQHF
- | TRBJ2-3 | TRBD2 | TRBV28 | TGTGCCAGCAGTTTTAGCGGGGGTAACACAGATACGCAGTATTTT | CASSFSGGNTDTQYF
- | TRBJ1-1 | - | TRBV19 | TGTGCCAGTAGTATACCCTTCGGGGGGAACACTGAAGCTTTCTTT | CASSIPFGGNTEAFF
- | TRBJ2-7 | - | TRBV2 | TGTGCCAGCAGCGTCCAGGGGTCCTACGAGCAGTACTTC | CASSVQGSYEQYF
- | TRBJ2-3 | - | TRBV19 | TGTGCCAGTAGTAAAAGGCTACCCGACGGTACAGATACGCAGTATTTT | CASSKRLPDGTDTQYF
- | TRBJ2-7 | - | TRBV7-9 | TGTGCCAGCAGCTTGTTTCCGGGACAAACCTACGAGCAGTACTTC | CASSLFPGQTYEQYF
- | TRBJ2-1 | - | TRBV5-5 | TGTGCCAGCCGAAGGGTTAGCGGTCAACTGAGCTCCTACAATGAGCAGTTCTTC | CASRRVSGQLSSYNEQFF
- | TRBJ1-2 | - | TRBV2 | TGTGCCAGCGTGGGGGACAACTATGGCTACACCTTC | CASVGDNYGYTF
- | TRBJ1-5 | - | TRBV10-3 | TGTGCCATCAGTGAAAGTTCCCAGCCCCAGCATTTT | CAISESSQPQHF
- | TRBJ2-7 | - | TRBV4-2 | TGTGCCAGCAGCCAAGATGAGGGCCTCGAGCAGTACTTC | CASSQDEGLEQYF
- | TRBJ1-5 | TRBD1 | TRBV19 | TGTGCCAGTAGTATAGATCTGGCAGGGGGCGGTCAGCCCCAGCATTTT | CASSIDLAGGGQPQHF
few | TRBJ1-1 | - | TRBV6-6 | TGTGCCAGCAGTTACCCCCAGTGGAACACTGAAGCTTTCTTT | CASSYPQWNTEAFF
- | TRBJ1-5 | - | TRBV7-2 | TGTGCCAGCAGCTTAGTGAGTGGGGATGGCAATCAGCCCCAGCATTTT | CASSLVSGDGNQPQHF
- | TRBJ2-3 | TRBD2 | TRBV27 | TGTGCCAGCAGTTTATCCCTAGCGGGAGTCCTCCTCGGGGATACGCAGTATTTT | CASSLSLAGVLLGDTQYF
few | TRBJ1-1 | - | TRBV18 | TGTGCCAGCTCACCGGGAGGGCGGAACACTGAAGCTTTCTTT | CASSPGGRNTEAFF
- | TRBJ2-7 | TRBD2 | TRBV15 | TGTGCCACCAGCAGAGCGGGAGGGAACTCCTACGAGCAGTACTTC | CATSRAGGNSYEQYF
- | TRBJ2-1 | TRBD2 | TRBV5-1 | TGCGCCAGCAGCGTAGGACTAGCGGGAAATGAGCAGTTCTTC | CASSVGLAGNEQFF
- | TRBJ2-7 | TRBD1 | TRBV7-9 | TGTGCCAGCAGCTTCTTACAGGGGGCCGGCGAACAGTACTTC | CASSFLQGAGEQYF
few | TRBJ2-3 | - | TRBV10-3 | TGTGCCATCAGTGAGGACGGGATGGCAGATACGCAGTATTTT | CAISEDGMADTQYF
- | TRBJ1-4 | TRBD1 | TRBV2 | TGTGCCAGCGTATCAACAGGGGTCGGAAGTGAAAAACTGTTTTTT | CASVSTGVGSEKLFF
- | TRBJ2-2 | - | TRBV5-5 | TGTGCCAGCAAAGTTCGCAGTGACTACACCGGGGAGCTGTTTTTT | CASKVRSDYTGELFF
- | TRBJ2-7 | TRBD1 | TRBV7-2 | TGTGCCAGCAGCCTACGGGACAGAACCTACGAGCAGTACTTC | CASSLRDRTYEQYF
- | TRBJ2-7 | TRBD1 | TRBV5-1 | TGCGCCAGCAGCTTCGGGACAGATTACTACGAGCAGTACTTC | CASSFGTDYYEQYF
- | TRBJ2-2 | - | TRBV25-1 | TGTGCCAGTGGTACAGGAGAAAGGTTTAGGGAGCTGTTTTTT | CASGTGERFRELFF
- | TRBJ1-4 | - | TRBV7-7 | TGTGCTAGCAGCTTAGATCAGGGTGAAAAACTGTTTTTT | CASSLDQGEKLFF
- | TRBJ1-1 | - | TRBV19 | TGTGCCAGTAGTGGGGGACCCAAGACAGGCCGTCTGAACACTGAAGCTTTCTTT | CASSGGPKTGRLNTEAFF
- | TRBJ2-5 | TRBD2 | TRBV2 | TGTGCCAACGCGCGTCTAGCGGGGACCCAAGAGACCCAGTACTTC | CANARLAGTQETQYF
- | TRBJ2-2 | TRBD1 | TRBV13 | TGTGCCAGCAGCTCACTAGACAGGGGTGCATGGACCGGGGAGCTGTTTTTT | CASSSLDRGAWTGELFF
- | TRBJ2-7 | - | TRBV4-2 | TGTGCCAGCAGCCAAGAAATGGGGCAGGGGTACGAGCAGTACTTC | CASSQEMGQGYEQYF
- | TRBJ2-5 | TRBD2 | TRBV5-1 | TGCGCCAGCAGCAGCCTAGCGGGGTCTGGGGAGACCCAGTACTTC | CASSSLAGSGETQYF
- | TRBJ2-3 | - | TRBV27 | TGTGCCAGCATGGTGGGAAGCACAGATACGCAGTATTTT | CASMVGSTDTQYF
- | TRBJ2-7 | TRBD2 | TRBV2 | TGTGCCAGCAGTCCGACTAGCGGGAGTGGGGGGGAGCAGTACTTC | CASSPTSGSGGEQYF
- | TRBJ2-2 | - | TRBV15 | TGTGCCACCAGCAGATCCCGCGGTGAAGCCGTCGGCGGGGAGCTGTTTTTT | CATSRSRGEAVGGELFF
- | TRBJ2-1 | TRBD2 | TRBV6-4 | TGTGCCAGCGCCCGTGAGGTAGCGGGAGGTAATGAGCAGTTCTTC | CASAREVAGGNEQFF